This T cell receptor (beta chain) emerged from a study of T-cell reconstitution after alpha-beta-depleted transplantation in children. Broader study findings: Diversity of TCRbeta at day 60 was high in some patients, arising from surviving recipient T cells and thymic progenitors.

Germline-derived CDR1 and CDR2 are SGHTA and FQGTGA. The CDR3 runs to 15 residues. V was clipped by 5 bases and J by 1 base, with 12 bases between them. Preparation of the TCRbeta library used unique molecular identifiers. TCRdb passed the PCR reads through MiXCR, listing each CDR3 protein once. Among hundreds of thousands of distinct CDR3 sequences, about an eighth were seen once, and the ten largest hold 2.2%. Only a few counts were recorded for this clonotype. The target antigen is unknown. This sequence joins TRBV7-3 and TRBJ2-1; tentative D call: TRBD2 (5 bases). The sample in question was PBMCs, mostly from graft donor cells, obtained 360 days after TCRalphabeta/CD19-depleted stem cell transplant. The TCR was taken from a male patient younger than 18 who had a stem cell transplant for acute myeloid leukemia, so the T cells may come from the graft donor. CDR3 DNA sequence: TGTGCCAGCAGCGTACTAGGTTTTTCCTACAATGAGCAGTTCTTC. As protein: CASSVLGFSYNEQFF.